Listed below are T cell receptor beta chains from one sample, sequenced in a study of blood T cells in healthy people across ages. TCRdb independently ran MiXCR on the 5' RACE reads; one entry per CDR3 protein. Of 1.8 million or so distinct CDR3 sequences listed, roughly two fifths were seen once; the top ten hold roughly 24%. The sequenced sample consisted of blood. These receptors all come from a human donor in good health. CDR3s include the opening cysteine and the closing phenylalanine or tryptophan. The order of the fields is V gene, D gene, clone size, J gene, CDR3 DNA, CDR3 protein. A D gene is named only where the DNA matches it firmly. The size entry is marked missing in some rows and otherwise reads once, few, many or a size class.

TRBV7-2	NA	few	TRBJ1-4	TGTGCCAGCAGCTTAGTCGCGGTCCCAAGTAATGAAAAACTGTTTTTT	CASSLVAVPSNEKLFF
TRBV5-1	TRBD2	NA	TRBJ2-3	TGCGCCAGCAGGCGGGAGGGGAACACAGATACGCAGTATTTT	CASRREGNTDTQYF
TRBV20-1	NA	NA	TRBJ1-1	TGCAGTGCCAACCGGGACACAAACACTGAAGCTTTCTTT	CSANRDTNTEAFF
TRBV2	TRBD1	once	TRBJ1-6	TGTGCCAGCAGACCAGACAGGGGTAATTCACCCCTCCACTTT	CASRPDRGNSPLHF
TRBV9	NA	NA	TRBJ2-1	TGTGCCAGCAGCGTAGAATACAGGAGCAATGAGCAGTTCTTC	CASSVEYRSNEQFF
TRBV20-1	NA	few	TRBJ2-1	TGCAGTGCCGAGGGGGCGGGGGTTTTTAATGAGCAGTTCTTC	CSAEGAGVFNEQFF
TRBV11-1	TRBD2	NA	TRBJ2-1	TGTGCCAGCAGCATGTGGGCAGCGGGGGGCAAGTTCTTC	CASSMWAAGGKFF
TRBV4-1	NA	few	TRBJ1-1	TGCGCCAGCAGCCAAGGCGGGGGGGCTTTCTTT	CASSQGGGAFF
TRBV29-1	NA	many	TRBJ2-3	TGCAGCGTTGATCCTAGCGGCACAGATACGCAGTATTTT	CSVDPSGTDTQYF
TRBV3-1	TRBD2	NA	TRBJ2-3	TGTGCCAGCACCGAACTAGCGGTACCCACAGATACGCAGTATTTT	CASTELAVPTDTQYF
TRBV4-3	NA	NA	TRBJ1-2	TGCGCCAGCAGCCAAAAACGAATGAGGGACTTCTTCTATGGCTACACCTTC	CASSQKRMRDFFYGYTF
TRBV6-2/TRBV6-3	NA	once	TRBJ2-1	TGTGCCAGCAGCTTAAGGAAGGGGGGGGTCTCCTACAATGAGCAGTTCTTC	CASSLRKGGVSYNEQFF
TRBV12-3/TRBV12-4	NA	NA	TRBJ1-1	TGTGCCAGCAGCACAAGGGCGGGCACTGAAGCTTTCTTT	CASSTRAGTEAFF
TRBV24-1	TRBD2	NA	TRBJ2-1	TGTGCCACCAGTGACCCTGGGGGTAGCGGGGGGGCAACTGAGCAGTTCTTC	CATSDPGGSGGATEQFF
TRBV4-2	TRBD2	few	TRBJ2-7	TGTGCCAGCAGCCTACCCGGGACTACTCAATACGAGCAGTACTTC	CASSLPGTTQYEQYF
TRBV4-3	NA	few	TRBJ1-2	TGCGCCAGCAGCCAAGATTGGGCACAGGCCTCCTATGGCTACACCTTC	CASSQDWAQASYGYTF
TRBV7-2	TRBD1	NA	TRBJ1-6	TGTACCAGCAGCTCCATGGACAGGGGCTATCTTTCACCCCTCCACTTT	CTSSSMDRGYLSPLHF
TRBV6-2/TRBV6-3	NA	NA	TRBJ1-5	TGTGCCAGCACCCTACAGGGTGGCCAGCCCCAGCATTTT	CASTLQGGQPQHF
TRBV29-1	NA	few	TRBJ2-7	TGCAGCGCCGTGAGCCAGGGGACCCAAGGCGAGCAGTACTTC	CSAVSQGTQGEQYF
TRBV10-3	NA	NA	TRBJ2-6	TGTGCCATCAGGCGAAGCTCTGGGGCCAACGTCCTGACTTTC	CAIRRSSGANVLTF
TRBV27	NA	few	TRBJ2-3	TGTGCCAGCAGCCGGGACCAACGCACAGATACGCAGTATTTT	CASSRDQRTDTQYF
TRBV28	NA	NA	TRBJ2-1	TGTGCCAGCAGTTTCCACCCGCCTTCCGAGCAGTTCTTC	CASSFHPPSEQFF